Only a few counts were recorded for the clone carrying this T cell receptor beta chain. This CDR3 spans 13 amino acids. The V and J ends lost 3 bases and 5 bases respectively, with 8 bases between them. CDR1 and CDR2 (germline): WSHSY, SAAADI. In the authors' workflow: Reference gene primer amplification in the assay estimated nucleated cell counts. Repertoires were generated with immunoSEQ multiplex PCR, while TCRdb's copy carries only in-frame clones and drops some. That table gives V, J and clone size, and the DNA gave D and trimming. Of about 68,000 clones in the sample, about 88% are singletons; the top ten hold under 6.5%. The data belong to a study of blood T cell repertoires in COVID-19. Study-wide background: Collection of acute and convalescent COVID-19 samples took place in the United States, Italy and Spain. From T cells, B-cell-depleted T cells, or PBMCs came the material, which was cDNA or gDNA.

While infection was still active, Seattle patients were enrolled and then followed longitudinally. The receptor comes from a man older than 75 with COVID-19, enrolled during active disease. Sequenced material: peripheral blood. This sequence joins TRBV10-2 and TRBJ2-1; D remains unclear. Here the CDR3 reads CASSEVGDNEQFF. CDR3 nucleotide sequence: TGCGCCAGCAGTGAAGTGGGCGACAATGAGCAGTTCTTC.